These 19 T cell receptor beta chains came from one sample sequenced in a study of T cells in Graves' hyperthyroidism and ophthalmopathy. Amplification of TCR beta CDR3 regions was performed using RNA transcripts as template. Carried out on the TCR CDR3, a first-round RT-PCR used the HTBI primer set. TCRdb re-analysed the multiplex PCR reads in MiXCR, keeping a single row per CDR3 protein. Among about 690,000 distinct CDR3 sequences listed, 17% were seen once. Material: blood. These receptors all come from a man aged 50-59 years with Graves' hyperthyroidism.

This clonotype was seen ten or more times. The V and J genes are TRBV30 and TRBJ2-2, with 8 bases identical to TRBD1. V shed 4 bases and J 2 bases; nucleotides not matched to a gene: 6. CDR3 size: 15 residues. CDR1 and CDR2 (germline): GTSNPN, SVGIG (reference sequence). This CDR3 reads CAWTRGPPNTGELFF. The CDR3 DNA reads as TGTGCCTGGACCAGGGGGCCCCCAAACACCGGGGAGCTGTTTTTT.

This clonotype showed up many times. V and J are TRBV28 and TRBJ2-1; D might be TRBD1 (5 bases). The CDR3 has 13 residues. The germline V gene encodes CDR1 MDHEN and CDR2 SYDVKM. The V end lost 4 bases, the J end lost 11 bases, and 15 bases lay between the germline ends. CDR3 amino acids: CASSSNDRPQQFF. CDR3 bases: TGTGCCAGCAGTTCCAATGACAGACCCCAGCAGTTCTTC.

There are many counts of this clonotype. V and J are TRBV28 and TRBJ1-5; D is uncertain. V shed 2 bases and J shed 4 bases, with 3 bases lying between them. The CDR3 totals 12 residues. Germline-derived CDR1 and CDR2 are MDHEN and SYDVKM. The CDR3 nucleotides are TGTGCCAGCAGTTTAATTAATCAGCCCCAGCATTTT. As protein: CASSLINQPQHF.

The CDR3 loop is CASTKTRTDTQYF. DNA for the CDR3: TGTGCCAGCACAAAGACACGCACAGATACGCAGTATTTT. The gene calls are TRBV7-2 and TRBJ2-3; D is ambiguous. Trimming removed 7 bases from V and 1 base from J, with 9 bases in between. The CDR3 totals 13 residues. The germline V gene has CDR1 SGHTA and CDR2 FQGNSA.

The table lists this clonotype with many counts. The J gene is TRBJ1-2, the V gene TRBV7-8; D might be TRBD1 (6 bases). V dropped 7 bases and J dropped 4 bases, with 19 bases sitting between them. CDR3 length: 15 residues. Germline V lookup: CDR1 SGHVS, CDR2 FQNEAQ. CDR3 nucleotides: TGTGCCAGCACCGAATTATCGAGACAGGTCTATGGCTACACCTTC. It codes for CASTELSRQVYGYTF. The whole variable domain, remainder taken from reference TRBV7-8 and TRBJ1-2, is GAGVSQSPRYKVAKRGQDVALRCDPISGHVSLFWYQQALGQGPEFLTYFQNEAQLDKSGLPSDRFFAERPEGSVSTLKIQRTQQEDSAVYLCASTELSRQVYGYTFGSGTRLTVV.

This clonotype was counted at least ten times. The chain recombines TRBV20-1 with TRBJ1-4; TRBD1 might be the D (5 bases). The CDR3 runs to 15 residues. V was clipped by 5 bases and J by 0 bases, with 13 bases between them. Per germline, CDR1 DFQATT and CDR2 SNEGSKA (reference sequence). CDR3 residues: CSALPGGSTNEKLFF. CDR3 coding DNA: TGCAGTGCTCTCCCCGGGGGGTCAACTAATGAAAAACTGTTTTTT.

This clonotype was seen many times. The V and J genes are TRBV3-1 and TRBJ2-6, with no clear D. The germline V gene encodes CDR1 LGHDT and CDR2 YNNKEL (reference sequence). The CDR3 spans 15 residues. V dropped 4 bases and J dropped 0 bases, with 7 bases sitting between them. The CDR3 loop reads CASSLDLSGANVLTF. DNA of the CDR3: TGTGCCAGCAGCCTGGACCTCTCTGGGGCCAACGTCCTGACTTTC. The full variable domain, with the rest looked up from reference TRBV3-1 and TRBJ2-6, is DTAVSQTPKYLVTQMGNDKSIKCEQNLGHDTMYWYKQDSKKFLKIMFSYNNKELIINETVPNRFSPKSPDKAHLNLHINSLELGDSAVYFCASSLDLSGANVLTFGAGSRLTVL.

This chain uses TRBV7-9 with TRBJ2-7; D unresolved. The CDR3 covers 13 residues. Looked up from germline, CDR1 is SEHNR and CDR2 is FQNEAQ (reference sequence). V lost 0 bases and J lost 4, with 7 bases in between. The CDR3 region has the DNA TGTGCCAGCAGCTTAGCTCCACATTACGAGCAGTACTTC. Translated: CASSLAPHYEQYF.

The CDR3 spells CSARDHRDEQYF. As DNA, the CDR3 is TGCAGTGCTAGAGATCATAGAGACGAGCAGTACTTC. The genes are TRBV20-1 and TRBJ2-7, with no clear D. Trimming shortened V by 0 bases and J by 5 bases, and 8 bases separated the two germline ends. Germline V gene lookup returns CDR1 DFQATT and CDR2 SNEGSKA (reference sequence). This CDR3 is 12 amino acids long.

This clonotype appeared many times. The rearrangement joins TRBV12-3 or TRBV12-4 to TRBJ2-1; 12 nucleotides align to TRBD2. The CDR3 is made up of 14 amino acids. With 7 bases clipped from V and 8 bases from J, the junction kept 6 bases outside the gene matches. DNA for the CDR3: TGTGCCAGCACCTCTAGCGGGAGGGCCTATGAGCAGTTCTTC. Translation: CASTSSGRAYEQFF.

The rearrangement joins TRBV28 to TRBJ1-2, with 7 bases matching TRBD1. Germline CDR1 reads MDHEN; CDR2 reads SYDVKM. The V segment lost 5 bases and the J segment 4 bases; nucleotides outside the gene matches: 4. The CDR3 runs 13 residues. The CDR3 sequence is CASSRGTAYGYTF. The CDR3 nucleotides are TGTGCCAGCAGTCGGGGGACAGCCTATGGCTACACCTTC.

J is TRBJ2-5 and V is TRBV27; tentatively, D is TRBD2 (5 bases). This CDR3 has 14 residues. V lost 6 bases, J lost 4 bases, and 15 bases lay in between. Germline V gene data show CDR1 as MNHEY and CDR2 as SMNVEV (reference sequence). CDR3: CASRNPREGETQYF. In DNA, the CDR3 is TGTGCCAGCAGAAACCCTCGCGAGGGAGAGACCCAGTACTTC.

The J gene is TRBJ2-1, the V gene TRBV7-9; 10 nucleotides agree with TRBD2. This CDR3 comprises 17 residues. The V gene end was trimmed by 6 bases and the J gene end by 3 bases; junction bases not matched to a gene: 11. Per germline, CDR1 SEHNR and CDR2 FQNEAQ (reference sequence). In DNA, the CDR3 is TGTGCCAGCAGTCCAATCAGCGGGAGGGCAAGCTACAATGAGCAGTTCTTC. Residues: CASSPISGRASYNEQFF.

This clonotype was counted ten times or more. The rearrangement links TRBV12-3 or TRBV12-4 to TRBJ1-1; D gene ambiguous. Trimming took 5 bases from V and 7 from J, leaving 14 bases between them. The length of the CDR3 is 13 residues. The CDR3 sequence: CASSSQLTLEAFF. DNA of the CDR3: TGTGCCAGCAGTAGCCAGCTGACGCTTGAAGCTTTCTTT.

The V and J genes are TRBV18 and TRBJ2-7, with 10 bases lining up with TRBD1. Unmatched junction bases numbered 14, after V lost 5 bases and J lost 7 bases. This CDR3 is built from 16 residues. Looked up from germline, CDR1 is KGHSH and CDR2 is LQKENI. In nucleotides, the CDR3 is TGTGCCAGCTCATCTTCGGGACAGGGGCAACGAGGGGAGCAGTACTTC. As protein: CASSSSGQGQRGEQYF.

This clonotype was recorded at least ten times. The chain combines TRBV7-9 with TRBJ2-7, with 9 nucleotides matching TRBD2. There are 14 residues in the CDR3. Looked up from germline, CDR1 is SEHNR and CDR2 is FQNEAQ (reference sequence). Unmatched junction bases numbered 6, after V lost 8 bases and J lost 1 base. The CDR3 spells CASSPAGGSYEQYF. The CDR3, as DNA: TGTGCCAGCTCACCAGCGGGGGGTTCCTACGAGCAGTACTTC.

V is TRBV29-1 and J is TRBJ2-3; maybe TRBD2 (5 bases). V was shortened by 0 bases and J by 4 bases, with 8 bases between the two germline ends. This CDR3 region has 13 residues. Germline V gene lookup returns CDR1 SQVTM and CDR2 ANQGSEA. The CDR3 region is CSVEEGAADTQYF. The CDR3 coding sequence is TGCAGCGTTGAAGAAGGAGCGGCAGATACGCAGTATTTT.

This clonotype has a count of ten or more. The rearrangement uses TRBV11-2 and TRBJ2-3; TRBD2 agrees at 9 bases. The CDR3 is 16 amino acids. V lost 5 bases, J lost 2 bases, and 8 bases stayed unmatched. Looked up from germline, CDR1 is SGHAT and CDR2 is FQNNGV. The CDR3 nucleotides read TGTGCCAGCAGCCCTACTAGCGGGTCCTTCACAGATACGCAGTATTTT. Translating gives CASSPTSGSFTDTQYF.

This clonotype came up a few times. The chain couples TRBV6-1 to TRBJ2-7; D ambiguous. Germline V gene sequence: CDR1 MNHNS, CDR2 SASEGT. The CDR3 loop spans 14 amino acids. Trimming took 8 bases from V and 0 from J, leaving 14 bases between them. The CDR3 coding sequence is TGTGCCAGCCGGGCCTTACTGAGCTCCTACGAGCAGTACTTC. Its translation is CASRALLSSYEQYF.